The 23 T cell receptor beta chains below come from one sample, sequenced in a study of blood T cell repertoires in COVID-19. The protocol was immunoSEQ multiplex PCR, while the TCRdb copy is restricted to in-frame clones and leaves out a portion. The data show over 200,000 clones, with about 86% seen just once and approximately 8.6% held by the top ten. Sequences were obtained from peripheral blood. These receptors all stem from a man between 40 and 49 years old with active or convalescent COVID-19.

V is TRBV18 and J is TRBJ1-6, with a tentative D call TRBD1 (6 bases). V lost 3 bases and J lost 12, with 15 bases in between. Germline loops: CDR1 KGHSH, CDR2 LQKENI. The CDR3 is made up of 14 amino acids. CDR3 DNA sequence: TGTGCCAGCTCACCTCTCAAACAGGGCGGACCCCTCCACTTT. Translated: CASSPLKQGGPLHF.

The chain has TRBV6-2 or TRBV6-3 and TRBJ1-5, with 8 bases that match TRBD1. Germline V lookup: CDR1 MNHEY, CDR2 SVGEGT. Trimming took 4 bases from V and 2 from J; bases not matched to a gene: 4. This CDR3 region has 15 residues. CDR3 in amino acids: CASSLDRAGNQPQHF. Here the CDR3 DNA reads TGTGCCAGCAGTTTGGACAGGGCTGGCAATCAGCCCCAGCATTTT.

The chain couples TRBV5-1 to TRBJ1-1; 9 bases match TRBD1. This CDR3 is built from 12 residues. Germline V gene data show CDR1 as SGHRS and CDR2 as YFSETQ. The trim removed 4 bases at V and 8 bases at J, leaving 3 bases unmatched. CDR3: CASSIGTGEAFF. The CDR3, as DNA: TGCGCCAGCAGCATTGGGACAGGGGAAGCTTTCTTT.

On this clone itself: The junction departs from germline at one end; a sequencing error may be responsible. The chain employs TRBV11-3 and TRBJ2-5; TRBD2 agrees at 10 bases. The CDR3 is made up of 18 amino acids. Looked up from germline, CDR1 is SGHNT and CDR2 is YENEEA. The CDR3 loop is CASSLEGGVAGGAETQYF. CDR3 sequence (DNA): TGTGCCAGCAGCCTAGAAGGTGGTGTAGCGGGAGGTGCGGAGACCCAGTACTTC.

This clone has only a few counts. V gene TRBV4-2 combines with J gene TRBJ2-2, with 9 nucleotides matching TRBD1. Germline CDR1 is LGHNA and CDR2 is YNFKEQ. The CDR3 extends over 16 amino acids. The V and J ends lost 0 bases and 6 bases, in that order; junction bases with no gene match: 5. The CDR3 DNA reads as TGTGCCAGCAGCCAAGAGTTGGGGACAGGGTCCGGGGAGCTGTTTTTT. Its protein product is CASSQELGTGSGELFF.

This clone was found once. The chain is built from TRBV6-5 and TRBJ2-2; 10 bases align to TRBD2. CDR1 and CDR2 (germline): MNHEY, SVGAGI. J lost 9 bases, V lost 6 bases, and 4 bases had no gene match. The length of the CDR3 is 13 residues. The DNA for the CDR3 is TGTGCCAGCAGCAGCGGGAGGGGGCGGGAGCTGTTTTTT. Translation: CASSSGRGRELFF.

This chain uses TRBV5-5 with TRBJ2-3, with a weak D call TRBD1 (5 bases). The CDR3 loop spans 16 amino acids. Trimming left V 0 bases short and J 1 base short, with 12 bases between. Germline loops: CDR1 SGHKS, CDR2 YYEKEE (reference sequence). CDR3: CASSLGIGAGTDTQYF. CDR3 coding DNA: TGTGCCAGCAGCTTGGGGATAGGGGCTGGCACAGATACGCAGTATTTT.

V usage is TRBV20-1 and J usage is TRBJ1-1; D is uncertain. Trimming left V 7 bases short and J 4 bases short, with 10 bases between. Germline loops: CDR1 DFQATT, CDR2 SNEGSKA (reference sequence). The CDR3 totals 11 residues. DNA of the CDR3: TGCAGTGTCCTTAGAATCACTGAAGCTTTCTTT. Its protein product is CSVLRITEAFF.

This clone was counted once. The CDR3 is CATSDSQSGYEQFF. The DNA for the CDR3 is TGTGCCACCAGTGACTCTCAAAGCGGGTACGAGCAGTTCTTC. The chain links TRBV24-1 to TRBJ2-1; possible D gene TRBD2, 6 bases. Trimming took off 4 bases at V and 10 bases at J, with 16 bases between the two ends. This CDR3 contains 14 residues. The germline V gene encodes CDR1 KGHDR and CDR2 SFDVKD.

V usage is TRBV5-1 and J usage is TRBJ2-2; 13 nucleotides align to TRBD2. V lost 4 bases to trimming and J lost 3 bases; unmatched junction nucleotides: 6. From germline, CDR1 is SGHRS and CDR2 YFSETQ. This CDR3 spans 17 amino acids. CDR3 loop: CASSAGTSGVYTGELFF. The DNA of the CDR3 is TGCGCCAGCAGCGCGGGGACTAGCGGGGTTTACACCGGGGAGCTGTTTTTT.

Only one count was recorded for this clone. The gene calls are TRBV5-1 and TRBJ2-1; weak D call: TRBD2 (6 bases). The CDR3 loop spans 14 amino acids. CDR1 SGHRS and CDR2 YFSETQ come from the germline V gene. Trimming stripped 4 bases from V and 5 bases from J, with 13 bases between. CDR3 region: CASSPPGLHNEQFF. As DNA, the CDR3 is TGCGCCAGCAGCCCTCCGGGACTTCACAATGAGCAGTTCTTC.

Points on this clone: Other DNA sequences from this sample encode an identical CDR3 as well. The chain joins TRBV7-9 to TRBJ1-1, with TRBD1 matching 7 bases. V shed 3 bases, J shed 4 bases, and the junction held 5 bases outside the gene matches. The CDR3 has 14 amino acids. The V gene's germline CDR1 is SEHNR and CDR2 FQNEAQ (reference sequence). The CDR3 reads CASSLGTGATEAFF. As DNA, the CDR3 is TGTGCCAGCAGCTTGGGCACAGGGGCCACTGAAGCTTTCTTT.

The genes are TRBV12-5 and TRBJ1-5, with 7 bases matching TRBD1. CDR3 size: 16 residues. Germline assignment: CDR1 LGHNT and CDR2 FRNRAP. Losses at the gene ends were 0 bases for V and 5 bases for J; bases not matched to a gene: 7. CDR3: CASGLVGTAAYQPQHF. The DNA for the CDR3 is TGTGCTAGTGGTTTGGTAGGGACAGCAGCCTATCAGCCCCAGCATTTT.

In its sample, this clone was seen once. The genes are TRBV6-5 and TRBJ1-3; 8 bases fit TRBD1. The CDR3 has 16 residues. V trimming: 4 bases; J trimming: 0 bases; junction bases outside the gene matches: 5. The germline V gene has CDR1 MNHEY and CDR2 SVGAGI. The CDR3 DNA follows: TGTGCCAGCAGTTCTCGGACAGGGCTCTCTGGAAACACCATATATTTT. It is translated as CASSSRTGLSGNTIYF.

The chain is built from TRBV27 and TRBJ1-4; D ambiguous. The CDR3 covers 14 residues. CDR1 and CDR2 from the germline V gene are MNHEY and SMNVEV (reference sequence). V lost 2 bases and J 5 bases, leaving 9 bases between the germline ends. In nucleotides, the CDR3 is TGTGCCAGCAGTTTAGGGCCCGTAAATGAAAAACTGTTTTTT. Translating gives CASSLGPVNEKLFF.

DNA of the CDR3: TGCAGCGTTGAGAAGCCGGGAGCAGGGGATACGCAGTATTTT. Its protein product is CSVEKPGAGDTQYF. This chain joins TRBV29-1 and TRBJ2-3, with D possibly matching TRBD2 (6 bases). The CDR3 contains 14 residues. The ends were cut back, 3 bases at V and 6 bases at J, with 16 bases in the middle. Per the germline V gene, CDR1 is SQVTM and CDR2 is ANQGSEA.

This clone was found a few times. The chain has TRBV28 and TRBJ2-3; 7 nucleotides match TRBD1. The J segment lost 1 base and the V segment lost 5 bases, leaving 6 bases of the junction unmatched. Germline CDR1 is MDHEN and CDR2 is SYDVKM. The CDR3 covers 15 residues. The CDR3 here is CASSPGQAGTDTQYF. CDR3 nucleotides: TGTGCCAGCAGTCCCGGACAGGCGGGCACAGATACGCAGTATTTT.

This clone was counted only a few times. This rearrangement joins TRBV18 to TRBJ1-1, with D uncertain. Germline V gene data show CDR1 as KGHSH and CDR2 as LQKENI. V was trimmed by 2 bases and J by 3 bases, leaving 7 bases between them. The CDR3 spans 13 residues. CDR3 nucleotides: TGTGCCAGCTCACCATTGGAGGACACTGAAGCTTTCTTT. It codes for CASSPLEDTEAFF.

V and J are TRBV5-1 and TRBJ2-3; 9 bases fit TRBD2. Germline V CDR1 and CDR2: SGHRS, YFSETQ. The trim removed 1 base at V and 0 bases at J, leaving 9 bases unmatched. This CDR3 region has 18 residues. CDR3 bases: TGCGCCAGCAGCTTGTGGGCTAGCGGGGAAGGGAGCACAGATACGCAGTATTTT. The encoded protein is CASSLWASGEGSTDTQYF. Drawing the rest from reference TRBV5-1 and TRBJ2-3, the complete variable domain is KAGVTQTPRYLIKTRGQQVTLSCSPISGHRSVSWYQQTPGQGLQFLFEYFSETQRNKGNFPGRFSGRQFSNSRSEMNVSTLELGDSALYLCASSLWASGEGSTDTQYFGPGTRLTVL.

The V and J genes are TRBV30 and TRBJ2-2; D ambiguous. Germline lookup yields CDR1 GTSNPN and CDR2 SVGIG (reference sequence). This CDR3 has 13 amino acids. V was pared by 1 base and J by 6 bases, with 9 bases between. The CDR3 is CAWSAVDPGELFF. The DNA for the CDR3 is TGTGCCTGGAGTGCCGTAGATCCCGGGGAGCTGTTTTTT.

V and J are TRBV15 and TRBJ1-1; D is uncertain. This CDR3 has 13 amino acids. Germline lookup yields CDR1 LNHNV and CDR2 YYDKDF (reference sequence). V dropped 9 bases and J dropped 6 bases, with 17 bases sitting between them. Here the CDR3 DNA reads TGTGCCACAAAAAGGCGGGAGGGCCCTGAAGCTTTCTTT. Protein: CATKRREGPEAFF.

V is TRBV5-5 and J is TRBJ1-2; 11 bases match TRBD1. The junction had 4 bases not matched to a gene; V was cut back by 4 bases and J by 2 bases. The CDR3 runs to 15 residues. Germline values: CDR1 SGHKS, CDR2 YYEKEE (reference sequence). The CDR3 DNA reads TGTGCCAGCAGCGCACGGACAGGGGGCAACTATGGCTACACCTTC. This encodes CASSARTGGNYGYTF.

The V gene is TRBV11-3, the J gene TRBJ1-2, with 7 bases that match TRBD1. This CDR3 comprises 17 residues. The V gene end was trimmed by 0 bases and the J gene end by 7 bases; junction bases not matched to a gene: 14. Germline CDR1 SGHNT, CDR2 YENEEA. The chain's CDR3 is CASSLEHRQGALSGYTF. CDR3 in DNA: TGTGCCAGCAGCTTAGAGCATCGACAGGGCGCTCTATCTGGCTACACCTTC.